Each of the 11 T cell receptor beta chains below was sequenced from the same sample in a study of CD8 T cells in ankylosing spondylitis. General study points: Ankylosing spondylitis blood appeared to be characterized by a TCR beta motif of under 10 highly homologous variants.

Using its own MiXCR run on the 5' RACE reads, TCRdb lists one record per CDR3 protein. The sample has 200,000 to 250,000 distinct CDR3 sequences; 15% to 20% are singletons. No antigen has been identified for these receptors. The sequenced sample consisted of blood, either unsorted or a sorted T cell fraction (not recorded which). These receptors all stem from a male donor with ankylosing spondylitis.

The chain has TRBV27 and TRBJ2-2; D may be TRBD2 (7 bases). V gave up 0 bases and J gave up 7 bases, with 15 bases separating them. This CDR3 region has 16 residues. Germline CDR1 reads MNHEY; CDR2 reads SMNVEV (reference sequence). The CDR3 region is CASSLSRGAAIGELFF. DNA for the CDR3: TGTGCCAGCAGTTTATCCCGGGGGGCCGCAATCGGGGAGCTGTTTTTT.

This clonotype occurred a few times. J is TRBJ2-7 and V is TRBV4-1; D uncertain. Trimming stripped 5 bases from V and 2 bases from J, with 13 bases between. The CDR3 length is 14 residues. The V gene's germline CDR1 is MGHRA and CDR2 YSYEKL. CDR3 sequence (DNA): TGCGCCAGCAGCTGGCGTGGCGGACCCTACGAGCAGTACTTC. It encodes CASSWRGGPYEQYF.

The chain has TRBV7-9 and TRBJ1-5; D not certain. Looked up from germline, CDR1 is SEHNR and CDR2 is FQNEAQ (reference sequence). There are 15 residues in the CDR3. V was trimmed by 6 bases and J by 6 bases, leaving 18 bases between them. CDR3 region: CASRLRGQESQPQHF. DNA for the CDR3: TGTGCCAGCAGACTGAGAGGGCAAGAGAGTCAGCCCCAGCATTTT.

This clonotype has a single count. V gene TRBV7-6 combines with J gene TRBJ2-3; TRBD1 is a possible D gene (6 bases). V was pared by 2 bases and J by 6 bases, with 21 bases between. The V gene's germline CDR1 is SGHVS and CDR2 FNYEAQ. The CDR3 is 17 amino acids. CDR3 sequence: CASSLNRVDVYSDTQYF. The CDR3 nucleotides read TGTGCCAGCAGCTTAAACAGGGTGGACGTCTATTCGGATACGCAGTATTTT.

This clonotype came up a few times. The CDR3 sequence: CASSLGQGEYQPQHF. In nucleotides, the CDR3 is TGTGCCAGCAGCTTAGGACAGGGAGAATACCAGCCCCAGCATTTT. The V gene is TRBV7-9, the J gene TRBJ1-5, with 7 positions matching TRBD1. CDR1 and CDR2 (germline): SEHNR, FQNEAQ (reference sequence). The CDR3 is made up of 15 amino acids. The trim removed 1 base at V and 7 bases at J, leaving 7 bases unmatched. Complete variable domain (other parts from reference TRBV7-9 and TRBJ1-5): DTGVSQNPRHKITKRGQNVTFRCDPISEHNRLYWYRQTLGQGPEFLTYFQNEAQLEKSRLLSDRFSAERPKGSFSTLEIQRTEQGDSAMYLCASSLGQGEYQPQHFGDGTRLSIL.

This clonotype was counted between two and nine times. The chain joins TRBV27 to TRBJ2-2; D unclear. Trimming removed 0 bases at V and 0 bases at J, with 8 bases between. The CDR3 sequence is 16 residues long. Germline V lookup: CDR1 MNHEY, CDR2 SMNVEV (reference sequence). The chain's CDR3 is CASSLSRPTNTGELFF. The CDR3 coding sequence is TGTGCCAGCAGTTTATCAAGGCCTACGAACACCGGGGAGCTGTTTTTT.

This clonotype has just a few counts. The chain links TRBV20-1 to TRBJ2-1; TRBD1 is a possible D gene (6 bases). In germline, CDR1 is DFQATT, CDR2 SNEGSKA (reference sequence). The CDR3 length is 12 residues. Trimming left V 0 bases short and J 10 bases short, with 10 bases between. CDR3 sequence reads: CSARDAGTEQFF. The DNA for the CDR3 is TGCAGTGCTAGAGATGCCGGGACAGAGCAGTTCTTC.

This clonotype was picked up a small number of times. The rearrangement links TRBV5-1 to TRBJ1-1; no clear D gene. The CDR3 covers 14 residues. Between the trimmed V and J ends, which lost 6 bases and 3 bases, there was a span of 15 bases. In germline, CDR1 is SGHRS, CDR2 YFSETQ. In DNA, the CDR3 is TGCGCCAGCAAATCAGGCCTCGCGGACACTGAAGCTTTCTTT. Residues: CASKSGLADTEAFF.

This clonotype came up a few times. The CDR3, as DNA: TGTGCTAGTGGTTTAGCCCTCGGGCAGGGGCGCTCTGGTTCTGAAGCTTTCTTT. It yields the protein CASGLALGQGRSGSEAFF. The gene calls are TRBV12-5 and TRBJ1-1, with D possibly matching TRBD1 (6 bases). CDR3 length equals 18 residues. Germline V lookup: CDR1 LGHNT, CDR2 FRNRAP. Trimming removed 3 bases from V and 6 bases from J, with 26 bases in between. The whole variable domain, remainder taken from reference TRBV12-5 and TRBJ1-1, is DARVTQTPRHKVTEMGQEVTMRCQPILGHNTVFWYRQTMMQGLELLAYFRNRAPLDDSGMPKDRFSAEMPDATLATLKIQPSEPRDSAVYFCASGLALGQGRSGSEAFFGQGTRLTVV.

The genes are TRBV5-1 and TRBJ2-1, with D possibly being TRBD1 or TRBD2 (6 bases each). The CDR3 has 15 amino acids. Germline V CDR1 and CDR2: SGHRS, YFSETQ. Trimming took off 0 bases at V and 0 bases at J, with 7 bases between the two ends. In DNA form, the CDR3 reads TGCGCCAGCAGCTTGGAGGGGGGCTCCTACAATGAGCAGTTCTTC. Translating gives CASSLEGGSYNEQFF.

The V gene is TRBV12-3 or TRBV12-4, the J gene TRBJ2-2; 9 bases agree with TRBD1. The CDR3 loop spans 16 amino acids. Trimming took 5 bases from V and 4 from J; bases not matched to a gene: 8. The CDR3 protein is CASSAAQGAPTGELFF. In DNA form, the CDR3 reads TGTGCCAGCAGTGCGGCACAGGGGGCGCCCACCGGGGAGCTGTTTTTT.